This T cell receptor beta chain was found in a study of cytomegalovirus exposure and HLA in healthy donors. Notes on the study in general: There were a few CMV-associated chains whose specificity for CMV antigens was confirmed in vitro.

Donors consisted of healthy bone marrow donors. This PCR relied on a set of 60 Vbeta primers and 13 Jbeta primers. Clones were read by immunoSEQ multiplex PCR, and TCRdb kept only the in-frame ones, dropping some. The sample includes around 140,000 clones, 61% of them seen just once. Note on this clone: Its antigen remains unknown.

The CDR3 runs 16 residues. The J segment lost 10 bases and the V segment lost 4 bases, leaving 10 bases of the junction unmatched. CDR1 is SGHRS and CDR2 is YFSETQ in the germline V gene. V gene TRBV5-1 combines with J gene TRBJ1-6; 11 bases fit TRBD1. The TCR sequence derives from a male donor in good health and CMV-seronegative. Specimen: PBMCs. The CDR3 is CASSLTIGTGGSPLHF. In DNA, the CDR3 is TGCGCCAGCAGCCTTACGATCGGGACAGGGGGGTCACCCCTCCACTTT.